The following is a T cell receptor (beta chain) sequence with its context. Its antigen is undetermined. CDR3 and TCR beta VDJ profiling relied on a genomic DNA template. TCRdb independently ran MiXCR on the reads; one entry per CDR3 protein. The table lists approximately 470,000 distinct CDR3 sequences, around 30% of them singletons, with about 0.8% in the top ten. Trimming left V 4 bases short and J 3 bases short, with 21 bases between. The CDR3 is 16 amino acids. From germline, CDR1 is DFQATT and CDR2 SNEGSKA (reference sequence). The data were taken from a study of CD8+CD57+ T cells in acquired aplastic anemia. Study outcomes and limitations: The study identified roughly 29 CD8+ CDR3 sequences shared by patients and controls.

Previously, flow cytometry had revealed CD8+CD57+ cell expansion in the patients chosen for sequencing. The TCR comes from a human donor with aplastic anemia. Sequences were obtained from sorted CD4+, CD8+, or CD8+CD57+ T cells (not recorded which) from PBMCs. This chain uses TRBV20-1 with TRBJ1-2, with TRBD1 as a possible D gene (5 bases). The CDR3 reads CSATPEGLLSYYGYTF. The CDR3 DNA reads TGCAGTGCTACCCCGGAGGGACTCCTGTCCTACTATGGCTACACCTTC.